This T cell receptor beta chain was sequenced in a study of blood T cells in healthy people across ages. Overall study findings and caveats: Age showed a roughly linear inverse relationship with TCR beta diversity per million T cells.

This clonotype was picked up a small number of times. What it binds is not known. Each donor's blood draw was roughly 10 milliliters of peripheral blood. Per-sample yields of isolated PBMCs were at least 6 million. Per germline, CDR1 ENHRY and CDR2 SYGVKD. The CDR3 is 15 residues long. V gave up 0 bases and J gave up 4 bases, with 12 bases separating them. Then a second PCR, running about 6 to 11 cycles, was carried out with a sample-barcoded 5' primer and a J-beta primer mix. TCRdb analysed the 5' RACE reads with MiXCR anew, one entry per CDR3 protein. The repertoire holds about 800,000 distinct CDR3 sequences, roughly 64% seen once, with about 20% in the top ten.

This receptor was taken from a man aged 30 to 39 in good health. Sequenced: blood. The chain uses TRBV10-3 and TRBJ1-2; D is perhaps TRBD1 (6 bases). The CDR3 region is CAISESAGVVYGYTF. Written as DNA, the CDR3 is TGTGCCATCAGTGAGTCGGCAGGGGTGGTCTATGGCTACACCTTC.